The 17 T cell receptor beta chains given below trace back to one sample, sequenced in a study of blood T cell repertoires in COVID-19. Data came from immunoSEQ multiplex PCR; TCRdb stores just in-frame clones and leaves some out. The sample holds 200,000 or so clones, more than 80% seen once. The sample consisted of PBMCs or T cells enriched from blood (not recorded which). Receptors were obtained from a woman between 35 and 50 years old with acute COVID-19.

This chain connects TRBV5-1 to TRBJ1-6, with D maybe TRBD1 (5 bases). The length of the CDR3 is 18 residues. Germline values: CDR1 SGHRS, CDR2 YFSETQ. V was cut by 1 base and J by 6 bases, with 20 bases left in between. As DNA, the CDR3 is TGCGCCAGCAGCTTGTTGGGGAACGCAGGGATCGGTAATTCACCCCTCCACTTT. It codes for CASSLLGNAGIGNSPLHF.

V is TRBV6-5 and J is TRBJ1-1; D might be TRBD1 (6 bases). Per the germline V gene, CDR1 is MNHEY and CDR2 is SVGAGI. The CDR3 runs to 13 residues. V was shortened by 5 bases and J by 5 bases, with 12 bases between the two germline ends. The CDR3 protein is CASSRPQGTEAFF. As DNA, the CDR3 is TGTGCCAGCAGTCGACCACAGGGTACTGAAGCTTTCTTT.

The rearrangement uses TRBV7-9 and TRBJ1-2; 9 bases agree with TRBD1. Germline lookup yields CDR1 SEHNR and CDR2 FQNEAQ (reference sequence). The CDR3 totals 13 residues. Germline trimming cut 3 bases from V and 5 bases from J; bases unmatched to any gene: 1. CDR3: CASSLGTGYGYTF. CDR3 bases: TGTGCCAGCAGCTTGGGGACAGGGTATGGCTACACCTTC. Together with reference TRBV7-9 and TRBJ1-2, the CDR3 gives the full variable domain: DTGVSQNPRHKITKRGQNVTFRCDPISEHNRLYWYRQTLGQGPEFLTYFQNEAQLEKSRLLSDRFSAERPKGSFSTLEIQRTEQGDSAMYLCASSLGTGYGYTFGSGTRLTVV.

The chain employs TRBV11-3 and TRBJ1-1; D is undetermined. The CDR3 has 13 amino acids. The ends were cut back, 5 bases at V and 1 base at J, with 8 bases in the middle. Germline CDR1 and CDR2: SGHNT and YENEEA. CDR3 in DNA: TGTGCCAGCAGCCCCTTTCGGAACACTGAAGCTTTCTTT. Its protein product is CASSPFRNTEAFF.

The chain has TRBV7-8 and TRBJ1-4; TRBD1 is a possible D gene (5 bases). The CDR3 covers 14 residues. Trimming took off 5 bases at V and 7 bases at J, with 14 bases between the two ends. Per germline, CDR1 SGHVS and CDR2 FQNEAQ. CDR3 nucleotides: TGTGCCAGCAGCAACCCCGGGGGAGGTGAAAAACTGTTTTTT. Protein product: CASSNPGGGEKLFF.

The chain carries TRBV7-2 and TRBJ1-4; a possible D gene is TRBD1 (5 bases). CDR3 size: 17 residues. V lost 3 bases, J lost 4 bases, and 18 bases lay in between. CDR1 and CDR2 from the germline V gene are SGHTA and FQGNSA. The CDR3 DNA reads as TGTGCCAGCAGCTTGCTGCTGGATAGGGGCTTTAATGAAAAACTGTTTTTT. Translated: CASSLLLDRGFNEKLFF.

In its sample, this clone was seen once. The chain recombines TRBV5-6 with TRBJ2-2; 7 bases align to TRBD1. Germline trimming cut 2 bases from V and 1 base from J; bases unmatched to any gene: 5. The germline V gene has CDR1 SGHDT and CDR2 YYEEEE. The CDR3 extends over 16 amino acids. The CDR3 DNA reads TGTGCCAGCAGCTTACGACAGGGTGTGAACACCGGGGAGCTGTTTTTT. Protein: CASSLRQGVNTGELFF. The full variable domain, rest sourced from reference TRBV5-6 and TRBJ2-2, is DAGVTQSPTHLIKTRGQQVTLRCSPKSGHDTVSWYQQALGQGPQFIFQYYEEEERQRGNFPDRFSGHQFPNYSSELNVNALLLGDSALYLCASSLRQGVNTGELFFGEGSRLTVL.

The V and J genes are TRBV6-1 and TRBJ2-5; perhaps TRBD2 as D (5 bases). Germline values: CDR1 MNHNS, CDR2 SASEGT. V lost 2 bases to trimming and J lost 0 bases, with 10 bases between them. The CDR3 covers 15 residues. The DNA for the CDR3 is TGTGCCAGCAGTGAACAATCAGCGGACCAAGAGACCCAGTACTTC. It specifies CASSEQSADQETQYF.

This clone showed up just once. The rearrangement links TRBV5-1 to TRBJ2-7; perhaps TRBD1 as D (5 bases). Germline CDR1 is SGHRS and CDR2 is YFSETQ. The CDR3 sequence is 14 residues long. Trimming left V 4 bases short and J 3 bases short, with 14 bases between. The CDR3 DNA is TGCGCCAGCAGCCCTGTCGGACAAGTCTACGAGCAGTACGTC. This codes for CASSPVGQVYEQYV.

J is TRBJ2-5 and V is TRBV3-1 (or the pseudogene TRBV3-2); D may be TRBD2 (7 bases). The CDR3 consists of 16 residues. Per germline, CDR1 LGHDT and CDR2 YNNKEL (reference sequence). The V and J ends lost 4 bases and 1 base respectively, with 16 bases between them. CDR3 amino acids: CASSLRGAPGQETQYF. In DNA, the CDR3 is TGTGCCAGCAGCCTTCGGGGGGCCCCCGGCCAAGAGACCCAGTACTTC.

The chain has TRBV10-3 and TRBJ2-3; 8 bases are shared with TRBD1. This CDR3 is 14 amino acids long. The J segment lost 4 bases and the V segment lost 2 bases, leaving 2 bases of the junction unmatched. Germline CDR1 is ENHRY and CDR2 is SYGVKD. This CDR3 reads CAISEIQGADTQYF. Written as DNA, the CDR3 is TGTGCCATCAGTGAGATACAGGGGGCAGATACGCAGTATTTT.

The V and J genes are TRBV27 and TRBJ2-1; 14 nucleotides match TRBD2. The germline V gene has CDR1 MNHEY and CDR2 SMNVEV (reference sequence). With V trimmed by 5 bases and J by 4 bases, 10 bases remained unmatched. This CDR3 is 18 amino acids long. DNA of the CDR3: TGTGCCAGCAGTCCCTCGACTAGCGGGGGGGCTTCGTACAATGAGCAGTTCTTC. As protein: CASSPSTSGGASYNEQFF.

The rearrangement uses TRBV25-1 and TRBJ1-1, with D hard to call. Looked up from germline, CDR1 is MGHDK and CDR2 is SYGVNS. The CDR3 has 15 residues. V gave up 6 bases and J gave up 2 bases, with 16 bases separating them. The CDR3 spells CASRPIAGGNTEAFF. CDR3 DNA: TGTGCCAGCAGGCCGATTGCGGGAGGCAACACTGAAGCTTTCTTT.

This clone occurred a few times. The V call is TRBV3-1 (or the pseudogene TRBV3-2), the J call TRBJ2-1, with 9 bases identical to TRBD1. There are 15 residues in the CDR3. Germline values: CDR1 LGHDT, CDR2 YNNKEL (reference sequence). The V and J ends lost 4 bases and 2 bases, in that order; junction bases with no gene match: 3. CDR3 nucleotides: TGTGCCAGCAGCCCCGGGACAGGGACCTACAATGAGCAGTTCTTC. Protein: CASSPGTGTYNEQFF.

The rearrangement uses TRBV19 and TRBJ1-6, with D unresolved. CDR1 LNHDA and CDR2 SQIVND come from the germline V gene (reference sequence). The V and J ends lost 3 bases and 5 bases respectively, with 5 bases between them. This CDR3 is 13 amino acids long. This chain's CDR3 is CASSISDNSPLHF. For the CDR3, the DNA is TGTGCCAGTAGTATCAGTGATAATTCACCCCTCCACTTT.

The chain links TRBV5-1 to TRBJ1-2; TRBD1 is a possible D gene (5 bases). The CDR3 sequence is 14 residues long. Per the germline V gene, CDR1 is SGHRS and CDR2 is YFSETQ. V gave up 1 base and J gave up 8 bases, with 15 bases separating them. CDR3 in amino acids: CASSLISREGGYTF. The CDR3 DNA is TGCGCCAGCAGCTTGATCAGCAGGGAGGGCGGCTACACCTTC.

Here the CDR3 reads CASSSPGTEETQYF. Here the CDR3 DNA reads TGTGCCAGCAGCTCTCCCGGGACAGAAGAGACCCAGTACTTC. The chain is built from TRBV3-1 (or the pseudogene TRBV3-2) and TRBJ2-5; 7 bases map to TRBD1. The germline gives CDR1 LGHDT, CDR2 YNNKEL (reference sequence). V trimming: 5 bases; J trimming: 3 bases; junction bases outside the gene matches: 6. CDR3 size: 14 residues.